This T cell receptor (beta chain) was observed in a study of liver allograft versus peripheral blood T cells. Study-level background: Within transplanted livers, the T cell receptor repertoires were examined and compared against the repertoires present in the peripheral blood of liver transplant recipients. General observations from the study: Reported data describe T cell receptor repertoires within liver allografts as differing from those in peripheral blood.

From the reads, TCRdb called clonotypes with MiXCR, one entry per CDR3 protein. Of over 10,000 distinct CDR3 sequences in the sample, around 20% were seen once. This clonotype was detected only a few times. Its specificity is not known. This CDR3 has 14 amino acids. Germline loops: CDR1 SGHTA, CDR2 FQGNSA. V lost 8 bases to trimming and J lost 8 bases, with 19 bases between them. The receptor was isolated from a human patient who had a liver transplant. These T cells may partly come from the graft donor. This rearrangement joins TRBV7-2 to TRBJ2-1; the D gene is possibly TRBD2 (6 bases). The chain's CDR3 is CASLVGGSLDEQFF. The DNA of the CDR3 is TGTGCCAGCCTCGTAGGAGGGAGTTTGGATGAGCAGTTCTTC.